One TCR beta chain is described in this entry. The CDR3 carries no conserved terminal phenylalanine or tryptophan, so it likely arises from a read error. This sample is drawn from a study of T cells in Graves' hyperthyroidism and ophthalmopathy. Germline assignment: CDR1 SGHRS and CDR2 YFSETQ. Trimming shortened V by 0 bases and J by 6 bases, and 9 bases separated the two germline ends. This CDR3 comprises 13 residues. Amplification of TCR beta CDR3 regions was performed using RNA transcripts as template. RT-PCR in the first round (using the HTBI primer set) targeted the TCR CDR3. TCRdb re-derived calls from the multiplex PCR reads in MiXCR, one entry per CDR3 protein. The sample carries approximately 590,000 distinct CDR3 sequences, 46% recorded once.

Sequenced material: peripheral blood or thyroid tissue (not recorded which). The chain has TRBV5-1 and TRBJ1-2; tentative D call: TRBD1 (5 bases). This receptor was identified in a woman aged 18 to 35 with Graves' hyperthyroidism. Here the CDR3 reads CASSLAGTDGYTL. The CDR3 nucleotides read TGCGCCAGCAGCTTGGCAGGGACGGATGGCTACACCCTC.